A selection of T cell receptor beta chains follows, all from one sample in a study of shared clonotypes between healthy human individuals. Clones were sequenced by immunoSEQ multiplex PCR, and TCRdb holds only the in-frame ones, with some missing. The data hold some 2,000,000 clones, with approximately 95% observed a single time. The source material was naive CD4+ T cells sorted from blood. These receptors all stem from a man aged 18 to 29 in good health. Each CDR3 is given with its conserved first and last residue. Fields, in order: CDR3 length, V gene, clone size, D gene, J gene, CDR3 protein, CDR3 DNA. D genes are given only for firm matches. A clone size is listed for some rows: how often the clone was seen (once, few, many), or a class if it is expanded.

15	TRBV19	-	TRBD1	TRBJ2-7	CASSRGTAASYEQYF	TGTGCCAGTAGTAGGGGGACAGCCGCTTCCTACGAGCAGTACTTC
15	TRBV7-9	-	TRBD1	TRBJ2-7	CASSLVGDRAGEQYF	TGTGCCAGCAGCTTAGTAGGGGACAGGGCTGGGGAGCAGTACTTC
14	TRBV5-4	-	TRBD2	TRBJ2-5	CASSPSGGKETQYF	TGTGCCAGCAGCCCTAGCGGGGGGAAAGAGACCCAGTACTTC
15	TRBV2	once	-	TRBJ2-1	CASSEFGVPYNEQFF	TGTGCCAGCAGTGAATTCGGGGTTCCCTACAATGAGCAGTTCTTC
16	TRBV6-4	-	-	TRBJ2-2	CASSDSRGGRTGELFF	TGTGCCAGCAGTGACTCGAGGGGAGGTCGGACCGGGGAGCTGTTTTTT
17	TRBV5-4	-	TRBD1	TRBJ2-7	CASSSTGQGLRTYEQYF	TGTGCCAGCAGCTCAACGGGACAGGGCCTAAGGACCTACGAGCAGTACTTC
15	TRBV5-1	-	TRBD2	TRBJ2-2	CASSSTSGGLGELFF	TGCGCCAGCAGCTCGACTAGCGGGGGACTCGGGGAGCTGTTTTTT
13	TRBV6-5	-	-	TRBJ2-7	CASSRVGSDEQYF	TGTGCCAGCAGCCGCGTCGGGTCAGACGAGCAGTACTTC
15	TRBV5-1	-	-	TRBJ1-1	CASSLIGVMNTEAFF	TGCGCCAGCAGCTTGATCGGAGTCATGAACACTGAAGCTTTCTTT
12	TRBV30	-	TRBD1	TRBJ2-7	CAWGDRSYEQYF	TGTGCCTGGGGGGACAGGTCCTACGAGCAGTACTTC
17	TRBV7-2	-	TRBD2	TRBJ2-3	CASSLKPSGRGTDTQYF	TGTGCCAGCAGCTTAAAACCTAGCGGGAGAGGCACAGATACGCAGTATTTT
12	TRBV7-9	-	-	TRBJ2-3	CASSSPRDTQYF	TGTGCCAGCAGCTCGCCTAGGGATACGCAGTATTTT
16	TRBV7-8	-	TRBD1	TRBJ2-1	CASSSRTGTVYNEQFF	TGTGCCAGCAGCAGTCGCACCGGGACAGTTTACAATGAGCAGTTCTTC
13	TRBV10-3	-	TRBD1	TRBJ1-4	CAARQGSNEKLFF	TGTGCCGCCAGACAGGGATCTAATGAAAAACTGTTTTTT
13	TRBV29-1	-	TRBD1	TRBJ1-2	CSVSGGANYGYTF	TGCAGCGTTTCAGGGGGAGCTAACTATGGCTACACCTTC
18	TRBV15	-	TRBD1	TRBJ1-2	CATSRDRGPGQGLYGYTF	TGTGCCACCAGCAGAGATCGGGGACCGGGACAGGGTCTTTATGGCTACACCTTC
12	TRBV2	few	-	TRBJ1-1	CASVSEYTEAFF	TGTGCCAGCGTATCGGAGTATACTGAAGCTTTCTTT
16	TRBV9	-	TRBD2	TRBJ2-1	CASSVAGGSSYNEQFF	TGTGCCAGCAGCGTAGCGGGAGGGAGCTCCTACAATGAGCAGTTCTTC
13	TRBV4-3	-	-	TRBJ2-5	CASSPSRGETQYF	TGCGCCAGCAGCCCGTCCAGGGGAGAGACCCAGTACTTC
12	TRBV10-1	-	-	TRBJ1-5	CATRHSNQPQHF	TGCGCCACCAGGCACAGCAATCAGCCCCAGCATTTT
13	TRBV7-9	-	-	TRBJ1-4	CASSSTVTEKLFF	TGTGCCAGCAGCTCGACAGTAACTGAAAAACTGTTTTTT
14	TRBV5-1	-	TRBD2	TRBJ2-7	CASCSGTSAYEQYF	TGCGCCAGCTGCTCCGGGACTAGCGCCTACGAGCAGTACTTC
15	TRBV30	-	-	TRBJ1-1	CAWSEPSGLGTEAFF	TGTGCCTGGAGTGAGCCTAGCGGTTTGGGCACTGAAGCTTTCTTT
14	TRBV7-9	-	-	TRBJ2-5	CASSSGPMQETQYF	TGTGCCAGCAGCTCGGGGCCGATGCAAGAGACCCAGTACTTC
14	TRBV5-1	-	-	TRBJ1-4	CASSQQSSNEKLFF	TGCGCCAGCAGCCAACAGTCATCTAATGAAAAACTGTTTTTT
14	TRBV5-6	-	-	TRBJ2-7	CASSLIGGPYEQYF	TGTGCCAGCAGCTTGATCGGGGGCCCCTACGAGCAGTACTTC
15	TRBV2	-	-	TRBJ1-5	CASRYRQGENQPQHF	TGTGCCAGCAGGTACCGGCAGGGAGAGAATCAGCCCCAGCATTTT